These 32 T cell receptor beta chains originate from one sample sequenced in a study of T cells in narcolepsy (dated by TCRdb to the late 2010s). The library was produced with the immunoSEQ multiplex PCR assay. Sourced from immuneACCESS, this table was stored by TCRdb with only in-frame sequences that have V and J called. A share of the clones is absent; for the studies checked, an unresolved V gene accounts for under half, and the remainder has no known explanation. In this sample the table shows 25,000 to 35,000 clones, around 90% of which occur a single time. In total, the top ten clones hold roughly 1.2% of the sample. Sequencing was carried out using CD45RA- memory CD4+ T cells from PBMCs. This specimen's cell subset or site label, interpreted: memory T cells sorted ex vivo from peripheral blood. Source of these receptors: a human donor with narcolepsy.

The chain carries TRBV18 and TRBJ2-7; the match to TRBD1 covers 7 bases. V was pared by 4 bases and J by 0 bases, with 0 bases of the junction left unmatched. Per the germline V gene, CDR1 is KGHSH and CDR2 is LQKENI. CDR3 length: 13 amino acids. This CDR3 is CASSRDSSYEQYF. The CDR3 nucleotides are TGTGCCAGCTCACGGGACAGCTCCTACGAGCAGTACTTC.

This chain joins TRBV5-4 and TRBJ2-3, with D maybe TRBD1 (6 bases). CDR3 length equals 15 residues. CDR1 SGHNT and CDR2 YYREEE come from the germline V gene (reference sequence). Trimming left V 2 bases short and J 5 bases short, with 15 bases between. CDR3 nucleotide sequence: TGTGCCAGCAGCTTAGGGTGGGGGCGTGGAGATACGCAGTATTTT. Translating it yields CASSLGWGRGDTQYF.

The chain recombines TRBV5-6 with TRBJ1-2; TRBD1 matches at 9 bases. This CDR3 has 14 amino acids. V shed 0 bases and J 7 bases; nucleotides not matched to a gene: 4. Germline V gene lookup returns CDR1 SGHDT and CDR2 YYEEEE. CDR3 DNA sequence: TGTGCCAGCAGCTTGGGATGGACAGGGGCTGGCTACACCTTC. This sequence encodes CASSLGWTGAGYTF.

This rearrangement joins TRBV5-1 to TRBJ2-3, with 10 bases lining up with TRBD2. Germline values: CDR1 SGHRS, CDR2 YFSETQ. The CDR3 length is 17 residues. J was trimmed by 5 bases and V by 3 bases; bases with no gene match: 12. CDR3 bases: TGCGCCAGCAGCTCGACCCCTAGCGGGAGTGCGGGAGATACGCAGTATTTT. Translated: CASSSTPSGSAGDTQYF. The complete variable domain, with remaining parts taken from reference TRBV5-1 and TRBJ2-3, reads KAGVTQTPRYLIKTRGQQVTLSCSPISGHRSVSWYQQTPGQGLQFLFEYFSETQRNKGNFPGRFSGRQFSNSRSEMNVSTLELGDSALYLCASSSTPSGSAGDTQYFGPGTRLTVL.

The rearrangement links TRBV7-9 to TRBJ1-4; 10 bases match TRBD1. V shed 5 bases and J 8 bases; nucleotides not matched to a gene: 5. The length of the CDR3 is 14 residues. CDR1 and CDR2 (germline): SEHNR, FQNEAQ (reference sequence). The CDR3: CASSMGQGREKLFF. The CDR3 bases are TGTGCCAGCAGCATGGGACAGGGGAGAGAAAAACTGTTTTTT.

A few counts support this clone. The gene calls are TRBV7-2 and TRBJ2-3; D is possibly TRBD2 (5 bases). The CDR3 totals 17 residues. V was pared by 5 bases and J by 0 bases, with 18 bases between. Germline V lookup: CDR1 SGHTA, CDR2 FQGNSA. For the CDR3, the DNA is TGTGCCAGCAGCCCGCGAGGTCCTTCGGGGAGCACAGATACGCAGTATTTT. Protein product: CASSPRGPSGSTDTQYF.

The gene calls are TRBV7-2 and TRBJ2-1; D perhaps matches TRBD2 (6 bases). This CDR3 spans 14 amino acids. Per germline, CDR1 SGHTA and CDR2 FQGNSA. Trimming removed 1 base at V and 9 bases at J, with 13 bases between. For the CDR3, the DNA is TGTGCCAGCAGCTTAGAGTCTGGGGGGAGTGAGCAGTTCTTC. As protein: CASSLESGGSEQFF.

As regards this clone: This CDR3 is also generated by other DNA sequences in the sample. This chain uses TRBV6-6 with TRBJ2-3; a possible D gene is TRBD2 (5 bases). Deletions cut 2 bases from V and 4 bases from J, with 7 bases between. Germline assignment: CDR1 MNHNY and CDR2 SVGAGI (reference sequence). The CDR3 has 13 amino acids. CDR3 nucleotides: TGTGCCAGCAGTTACGCGGGCCCAGATACGCAGTATTTT. Its translation: CASSYAGPDTQYF.

This clone appeared a single time. The J gene is TRBJ1-5, the V gene TRBV23-1; D call uncertain. TRBV23-1 is marked as an open reading frame, function uncertain. V was cut by 4 bases and J by 2 bases, with 21 bases left in between. This CDR3 contains 18 residues. The CDR3 region is CASSPRRAALLGNQPQHF. The CDR3, as DNA: TGCGCCAGCAGTCCCAGGCGCGCCGCACTCTTGGGCAATCAGCCCCAGCATTTT.

CDR3 coding DNA: TGTGCCAGCAGACCCTACGGACAGAGAGATACGCAGTATTTT. Translation: CASRPYGQRDTQYF. The rearrangement joins TRBV6-5 to TRBJ2-3, with D perhaps matching TRBD1 (6 bases). The germline CDR1 and CDR2 sequences are MNHEY and SVGAGI. This CDR3 spans 14 amino acids. V dropped 6 bases and J dropped 5 bases, with 15 bases sitting between them.

This chain connects TRBV27 to TRBJ2-7; tentatively, D is TRBD2 (6 bases). The CDR3 runs 13 residues. Trimming cost V 3 bases and J 4 bases, with 10 bases left between them. The germline gives CDR1 MNHEY, CDR2 SMNVEV (reference sequence). The CDR3 DNA follows: TGTGCCAGCAGTTTTAGAGGGAGGTACGAGCAGTACTTC. This gives the protein CASSFRGRYEQYF.

V gene TRBV10-3 combines with J gene TRBJ2-7, with TRBD2 identical over 12 bases. V trimming: 4 bases; J trimming: 2 bases; junction bases outside the gene matches: 0. Germline V gene data show CDR1 as ENHRY and CDR2 as SYGVKD. The CDR3 has 14 amino acids. CDR3 amino acids: CAISGLAGAYEQYF. CDR3 coding DNA: TGTGCCATCAGTGGACTAGCGGGGGCCTACGAGCAGTACTTC.

In DNA, the CDR3 is TGTGCCAGCACCCCGGGACTAGCGGATTACAATGAGCAGTTCTTC. It is translated as CASTPGLADYNEQFF. This sequence joins TRBV6-1 and TRBJ2-1; 11 bases are shared with TRBD2. This CDR3 has 15 residues. Trimming took 7 bases from V and 4 from J; bases not matched to a gene: 6. CDR1 MNHNS and CDR2 SASEGT come from the germline V gene.

V usage is TRBV18 and J usage is TRBJ1-1; possibly TRBD1 for D (5 bases). The CDR3 is made up of 16 amino acids. Trimming took 5 bases from V and 1 from J, leaving 17 bases between them. Germline V gives CDR1 KGHSH, CDR2 LQKENI. The CDR3 loop is CASSSTSRVGNTEAFF. CDR3 coding DNA: TGTGCCAGCTCATCAACCAGCAGGGTAGGGAACACTGAAGCTTTCTTT.

V gene TRBV28 combines with J gene TRBJ1-3, with a possible D match to TRBD1 (6 bases). From germline, CDR1 is MDHEN and CDR2 SYDVKM. Deletions cut 5 bases from V and 0 bases from J, with 8 bases between. The CDR3 covers 14 residues. CDR3 amino acids: CASSHRDSGNTIYF. The CDR3 DNA reads as TGTGCCAGCAGTCACAGGGACTCTGGAAACACCATATATTTT.

The chain combines TRBV7-9 with TRBJ1-6, with D possibly TRBD1 on 5 matching bases. The V and J ends lost 10 bases and 5 bases respectively, with 18 bases between them. CDR3 length equals 15 residues. In germline, CDR1 is SEHNR, CDR2 FQNEAQ (reference sequence). CDR3 protein: CATKNWGPDNSPLHF. In DNA, the CDR3 is TGTGCCACCAAAAACTGGGGCCCCGATAATTCACCCCTCCACTTT.

The V call is TRBV9, the J call TRBJ2-3, with unresolved D. Trimming pared 4 bases from V and 2 bases from J, leaving 8 bases between. The CDR3 is 13 amino acids. Per germline, CDR1 SGDLS and CDR2 YYNGEE. This chain's CDR3 is CASSLDLTDTQYF. The CDR3 nucleotides read TGTGCCAGCAGCCTGGACCTCACAGATACGCAGTATTTT.

The CDR3 loop is CASSPPGQGSDTQYF. CDR3 DNA: TGTGCCAGCTCACCACCGGGGCAGGGGTCAGATACGCAGTATTTT. V is TRBV18 and J is TRBJ2-3, with D tentatively TRBD1 (6 bases). CDR1 is KGHSH, CDR2 LQKENI, per germline. CDR3 length: 15 residues. V lost 0 bases, J lost 4 bases, and 11 bases lay in between.

This chain joins TRBV10-2 and TRBJ2-3; D remains unclear. CDR1 WSHSY and CDR2 SAAADI come from the germline V gene. Trimming took off 2 bases at V and 4 bases at J, with 4 bases between the two ends. The CDR3 totals 12 residues. In DNA, the CDR3 is TGCGCCAGCAGTGAGCGGCCAGATACGCAGTATTTT. Protein sequence: CASSERPDTQYF.

The rearrangement links TRBV6-1 to TRBJ1-5; tentatively, D is TRBD1 (6 bases). This CDR3 contains 15 residues. Germline lookup yields CDR1 MNHNS and CDR2 SASEGT. V was pared by 0 bases and J by 6 bases, with 12 bases between. The CDR3, as DNA: TGTGCCAGCAGTGAAGCTGGGCAGGGGATTCAGCCCCAGCATTTT. Encoded protein: CASSEAGQGIQPQHF.

This chain joins TRBV2 and TRBJ2-2; D may match TRBD1 or TRBD2 (6 bases each). Between the trimmed V and J ends, which lost 6 bases and 6 bases, there was a span of 20 bases. The CDR3 totals 16 residues. From germline, CDR1 is SNHLY and CDR2 FYNNEI. DNA for the CDR3: TGTGCCAGCAGCTCCGGTGGAGGGGGTGGGGCCGGGGAGCTGTTTTTT. Translating gives CASSSGGGGGAGELFF.

This clone was recorded only once. CDR3 nucleotide sequence: TGTGCCAGCAGCGGAATTAGGACAGGGAATTTAGATACGCAGTATTTT. Its protein product is CASSGIRTGNLDTQYF. This sequence joins TRBV28 and TRBJ2-3, with 8 bases lining up with TRBD1. Germline-derived CDR1 and CDR2 are MDHEN and SYDVKM. This CDR3 region has 16 residues. After removal of 6 bases from V and 5 bases from J, the junction contained 13 bases not matched to a gene.

The genes are TRBV6-4 and TRBJ2-1; 8 bases are shared with TRBD2. This CDR3 region has 12 residues. Germline lookup yields CDR1 MRHNA and CDR2 SNTAGT. V gave up 4 bases and J gave up 12 bases; unmatched junction bases: 5. CDR3 sequence reads: CASSVSGGAQFF. The CDR3 region has the DNA TGTGCCAGCAGTGTATCGGGGGGGGCGCAGTTCTTC.

The chain combines TRBV10-3 with TRBJ2-1; either TRBD1 or TRBD2 may supply D (7 bases each). The CDR3 sequence is 14 residues long. The germline gives CDR1 ENHRY, CDR2 SYGVKD. The ends were cut back, 10 bases at V and 5 bases at J, with 18 bases in the middle. The chain's CDR3 is CASQASGTDNEQFF. In DNA, the CDR3 is TGTGCCAGCCAGGCCAGCGGGACAGACAATGAGCAGTTCTTC.

The V and J genes are TRBV4-2 and TRBJ2-3, with D tentatively TRBD2 (7 bases). The V and J ends lost 3 bases and 2 bases respectively, with 15 bases between them. The CDR3 length is 16 residues. Germline CDR1 is LGHNA and CDR2 is YNFKEQ. Here the CDR3 DNA reads TGTGCCAGCAGCCATCGGCGGGGGCCTACCACAGATACGCAGTATTTT. Protein product: CASSHRRGPTTDTQYF.

The genes are TRBV7-2 and TRBJ2-7; the D gene is possibly TRBD1 (5 bases). Trimming pared 5 bases from V and 0 bases from J, leaving 23 bases between. Germline CDR1 reads SGHTA; CDR2 reads FQGNSA. The CDR3 extends over 18 amino acids. The DNA of the CDR3 is TGTGCCAGCAGCCGCAGCCTTTCGACAGAACTCTTCTCCTACGAGCAGTACTTC. It encodes CASSRSLSTELFSYEQYF.

The V gene is TRBV28, the J gene TRBJ2-5; TRBD1 matches 8 bases. V gave up 3 bases and J gave up 4 bases; unmatched junction bases: 7. CDR3 size: 15 residues. Germline V gene sequence: CDR1 MDHEN, CDR2 SYDVKM. The CDR3 region is CASSFIQGVRETQYF. The CDR3 coding sequence is TGTGCCAGCAGTTTCATACAGGGGGTCCGAGAGACCCAGTACTTC.

The chain has TRBV30 and TRBJ2-6, with D perhaps TRBD2 (5 bases). V lost 6 bases and J lost 0, with 15 bases in between. Looked up from germline, CDR1 is GTSNPN and CDR2 is SVGIG (reference sequence). The CDR3 consists of 16 residues. CDR3 in amino acids: CACHRAGGSGANVLTF. CDR3 nucleotide sequence: TGTGCCTGCCACCGGGCAGGAGGCTCTGGGGCCAACGTCCTGACTTTC.

V and J are TRBV28 and TRBJ2-7, with D hard to call. CDR3 length equals 13 residues. Germline V lookup: CDR1 MDHEN, CDR2 SYDVKM. V was shortened by 4 bases and J by 2 bases, with 9 bases between the two germline ends. CDR3: CASSSIGPYEQYF. The CDR3 nucleotides are TGTGCCAGCAGTTCAATAGGACCCTACGAGCAGTACTTC.

The chain recombines TRBV5-6 with TRBJ2-3; 8 bases agree with TRBD2. Germline V gene data show CDR1 as SGHDT and CDR2 as YYEEEE. After removal of 5 bases from V and 2 bases from J, the junction contained 7 bases not matched to a gene. The CDR3 has 15 residues. This chain's CDR3 is CASRGREVFTDTQYF. The CDR3 DNA reads TGTGCCAGCAGGGGGCGGGAGGTCTTCACAGATACGCAGTATTTT.

CDR3 sequence reads: CASSVQGGTEAFF. CDR3 DNA: TGTGCCAGCAGCGTACAGGGCGGCACTGAAGCTTTCTTT. This rearrangement joins TRBV9 to TRBJ1-1; tentative D call: TRBD1 (5 bases). CDR1 and CDR2 from the germline V gene are SGDLS and YYNGEE. Trimming stripped 1 base from V and 4 bases from J, with 8 bases between. The CDR3 has 13 amino acids.

The chain uses TRBV5-6 and TRBJ2-1; 7 nucleotides match TRBD1. Trimming cost V 4 bases and J 0 bases; bases outside gene matches: 4. Germline V gives CDR1 SGHDT, CDR2 YYEEEE. The CDR3 sequence is 15 residues long. The CDR3 DNA is TGTGCCAGCAGCCCGGGACAGATCTCCTACAATGAGCAGTTCTTC. It is translated as CASSPGQISYNEQFF.